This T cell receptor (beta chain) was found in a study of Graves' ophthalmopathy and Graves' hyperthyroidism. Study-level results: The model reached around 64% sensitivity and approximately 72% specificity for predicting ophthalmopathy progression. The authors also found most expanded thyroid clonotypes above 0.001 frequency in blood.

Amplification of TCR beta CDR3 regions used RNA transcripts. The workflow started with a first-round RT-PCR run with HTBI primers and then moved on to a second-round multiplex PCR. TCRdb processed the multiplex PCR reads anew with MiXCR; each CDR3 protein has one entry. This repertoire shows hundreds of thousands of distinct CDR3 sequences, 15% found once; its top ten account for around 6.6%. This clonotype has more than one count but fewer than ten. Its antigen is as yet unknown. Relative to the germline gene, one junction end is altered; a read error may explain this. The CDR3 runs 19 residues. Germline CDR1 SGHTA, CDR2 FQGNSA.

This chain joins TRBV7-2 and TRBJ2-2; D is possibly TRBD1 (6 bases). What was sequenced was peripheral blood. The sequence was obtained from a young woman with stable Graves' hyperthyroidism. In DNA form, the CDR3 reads TGTGCCAGCAACTTAGCAAAGGGCGTCATCAAAAGGGGGACCGGGGAGCTGTTTTTT. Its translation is CASNLAKGVIKRGTGELFF.